This T cell receptor beta chain originates from a study of T cells in Graves' hyperthyroidism and ophthalmopathy. Regarding the study as a whole: Blood held most thyroid clonotypes expanded above 0.001 frequency. It was a median around 6 months before onset that the model predicted ophthalmopathy.

Germline V gene data show CDR1 as MDHEN and CDR2 as SYDVKM. The CDR3 totals 16 residues. V dropped 7 bases and J dropped 7; count of bases not matched to a gene: 12. This clonotype was picked up a small number of times. What it recognizes is unknown. Amplification of TCR beta CDR3 regions was performed using RNA transcripts as template. The HTBI primer set served for first-round RT-PCR of the TCR CDR3. MiXCR, applied by TCRdb to the multiplex PCR reads, yields one record per CDR3 protein. The table includes 350,000 to 400,000 distinct CDR3 sequences, under 15% detected once. Sequencing was performed on blood. The clonotype originates from a woman aged 30 to 39 with Graves' hyperthyroidism. The V call is TRBV28, the J call TRBJ2-3; TRBD2 matches 12 bases. DNA for the CDR3: TGTGCCAGCACCAGACCCCTAGCGGGAGGGCCTCATACGCAGTATTTT. This translates into CASTRPLAGGPHTQYF. Filled out from reference TRBV28 and TRBJ2-3, the complete variable domain reads DVKVTQSSRYLVKRTGEKVFLECVQDMDHENMFWYRQDPGLGLRLIYFSYDVKMKEKGDIPEGYSVSREKKERFSLILESASTNQTSMYLCASTRPLAGGPHTQYFGPGTRLTVL.